A selection of T cell receptor beta chains follows, all from one sample in a study of cytomegalovirus exposure and HLA in healthy donors. Profiled with immunoSEQ multiplex PCR; TCRdb holds only in-frame clones, not every one. Of more than 85,000 clones in the sample, around 87% were seen once. The source material was PBMCs. The receptor source for this set is a woman younger than 30 in good health and CMV-seropositive. Both conserved end residues are trimmed from each CDR3.

CDR3 protein | J gene | V gene
ASSHVWDSGWSTDTQY | TRBJ2-3 | TRBV5-1
ASTYLDRGGYT | TRBJ1-2 | TRBV6-5
ASSLGGANEKLF | TRBJ1-4 | TRBV5-1
ASSRGWAQRGPPLH | TRBJ1-6 | TRBV7-9
ASSDTTGGYEAF | TRBJ1-1 | TRBV10-1
ASRITGTVNTEAF | TRBJ1-1 | TRBV7-8
ASSSGGGRSETQY | TRBJ2-5 | TRBV7-9
ASGRGGTEAF | TRBJ1-1 | TRBV2
ASSLYLAGNTDTQY | TRBJ2-3 | TRBV5-1
ASRAPRTGVGEAF | TRBJ1-1 | TRBV5-5
ASSFEGVGQPQH | TRBJ1-5 | TRBV5-1